This T cell receptor (beta chain) was documented in a study of OX40 agonist ivuxolimab in advanced cancers. Libraries were prepared by immunoSEQ multiplex PCR; TCRdb keeps only in-frame clonotypes and omits some of them. This table holds roughly 77,000 clones, 84% found once. Concerning this clone: Its cognate antigen is unknown.

Trimming left V 4 bases short and J 5 bases short, with 15 bases between. Germline lookup yields CDR1 SGDLS and CDR2 YYNGEE. The CDR3 is 15 amino acids. Study outcomes and limitations: With doses of 0.1 to 3.0 mg/kg, CD4+ and CD8+ blood T cells had undergone clonal expansion by week 6.

The receptor was derived from an adult with an advanced solid tumor such as melanoma, head and neck, liver or kidney cancer. V gene TRBV9 combines with J gene TRBJ1-4, with a possible D match to TRBD1 (6 bases). The sequences come from CD4+ or CD8+ T cells sorted from blood, collected in a trial of the OX40 agonist ivuxolimab. CDR3 sequence (DNA): TGTGCCAGCAGCCCTAGGGGGGGACCAAATGAAAAACTGTTTTTT. This gives the protein CASSPRGGPNEKLFF.